This entry lists 13 T cell receptor beta chains sequenced from one sample in a study of cytomegalovirus exposure and HLA in healthy donors. The PCR contained 60 Vbeta and 13 Jbeta primers. The table came from immunoSEQ multiplex PCR; TCRdb's copy has only in-frame clones and leaves some out. The sample has 100,000 or so clones; 15% are singletons. The sample taken for sequencing was PBMCs. Every receptor here comes from a female donor in good health and CMV-seronegative.

This clone was seen only once. This rearrangement joins TRBV28 to TRBJ2-1, with D tentatively TRBD2 (5 bases). V gave up 2 bases and J gave up 15 bases, with 11 bases separating them. This CDR3 contains 11 residues. CDR1 MDHEN and CDR2 SYDVKM come from the germline V gene. CDR3 DNA sequence: TGTGCCAGCAGTTTAGGGAGAGTACCGTTCTTC. Its translation: CASSLGRVPFF.

This clone was seen a handful of times. This sequence joins TRBV15 and TRBJ1-1; D is possibly TRBD1 (6 bases). This CDR3 is built from 17 residues. Between the trimmed V and J ends, which lost 0 bases and 7 bases, there was a span of 21 bases. The germline gives CDR1 LNHNV, CDR2 YYDKDF (reference sequence). CDR3 in amino acids: CATSRDRDLAGVGEAFF. DNA of the CDR3: TGTGCCACCAGCAGAGATAGAGATCTGGCAGGGGTGGGTGAAGCTTTCTTT.

This clone came up a few times. This chain uses TRBV29-1 with TRBJ1-4; 10 positions agree with TRBD1. The CDR3 is made up of 12 amino acids. The V segment lost 6 bases and the J segment 10 bases; nucleotides outside the gene matches: 5. Germline assignment: CDR1 SQVTM and CDR2 ANQGSEA. The CDR3 bases are TGCAGCGTGACAGGGGGCTTTGGAAAACTGTTTTTT. It translates to CSVTGGFGKLFF.

The V gene is TRBV4-3, the J gene TRBJ2-5, with 13 bases that match TRBD2. Per germline, CDR1 LGHNA and CDR2 YSLEER. V lost 1 base and J lost 2; bases outside the gene matches: 4. This CDR3 comprises 17 residues. The CDR3 nucleotides are TGCGCCAGCAGCCAAGGCCTGACTAGCGGGGGGCAAGAGACCCAGTACTTC. Translation gives CASSQGLTSGGQETQYF.

This clone appeared a few times. This chain uses TRBV4-1 with TRBJ2-5; 9 bases are shared with TRBD2. Germline trimming cut 6 bases from V and 2 bases from J; bases unmatched to any gene: 10. Germline CDR1 and CDR2: MGHRA and YSYEKL. The CDR3 contains 16 residues. CDR3 sequence reads: CASSHIGSGGQETQYF. The CDR3 nucleotides are TGCGCCAGCAGTCATATAGGTAGCGGGGGACAAGAGACCCAGTACTTC.

CDR3 loop: CASSELGRGATNEKLFF. The CDR3 nucleotides read TGTGCCAGCAGTGAACTCGGTAGAGGTGCAACTAATGAAAAACTGTTTTTT. The rearrangement uses TRBV6-1 and TRBJ1-4; D call uncertain. CDR1 and CDR2 (germline): MNHNS, SASEGT. V was pared by 2 bases and J by 0 bases, with 13 bases between. This CDR3 is 17 amino acids long.

CDR3 sequence reads: CASSTRGPETQYF. CDR3 DNA sequence: TGTGCCAGCAGCACGCGAGGCCCAGAGACCCAGTACTTC. The V gene is TRBV7-2, the J gene TRBJ2-5; no reliable D call. Germline V lookup: CDR1 SGHTA, CDR2 FQGNSA. This CDR3 has 13 residues. Trimming took off 5 bases at V and 4 bases at J, with 11 bases between the two ends.

This clone was counted between two and nine times. In DNA, the CDR3 is TGTGCCAGCAGCCCTTTGGGACAGGGGGACGAGCAGTACTTC. It specifies CASSPLGQGDEQYF. This sequence joins TRBV7-9 and TRBJ2-7, with 11 positions matching TRBD1. CDR1 SEHNR and CDR2 FQNEAQ come from the germline V gene (reference sequence). Losses at the gene ends were 5 bases for V and 5 bases for J; bases not matched to a gene: 5. CDR3 length: 14 amino acids.

This chain joins TRBV27 and TRBJ2-7; TRBD2 matches 9 bases. CDR1 is MNHEY and CDR2 is SMNVEV in the germline V gene (reference sequence). With 9 bases clipped from V and 3 bases from J, the junction kept 9 bases outside the gene matches. This CDR3 is 14 amino acids long. In DNA form, the CDR3 reads TGTGCCAGTCGTGCGGCGGGGGGGTACTACGAGCAGTACTTC. Encoded protein: CASRAAGGYYEQYF.

This clone was found a few times. This sequence joins TRBV5-1 and TRBJ1-1; the match to TRBD1 covers 7 bases. CDR3 length: 14 residues. With V trimmed by 3 bases and J by 4 bases, 6 bases remained unmatched. Germline V gene sequence: CDR1 SGHRS, CDR2 YFSETQ. DNA of the CDR3: TGCGCCAGCAGCTCTCCCACAGGGGCCACTGAAGCTTTCTTT. This sequence encodes CASSSPTGATEAFF. The whole variable domain, filled in from reference TRBV5-1 and TRBJ1-1, reads KAGVTQTPRYLIKTRGQQVTLSCSPISGHRSVSWYQQTPGQGLQFLFEYFSETQRNKGNFPGRFSGRQFSNSRSEMNVSTLELGDSALYLCASSSPTGATEAFFGQGTRLTVV.

The gene calls are TRBV30 and TRBJ2-3, with D possibly being TRBD2 (5 bases). The V end was cut by 2 bases, the J end by 6 bases, with 39 bases between. Germline values: CDR1 GTSNPN, CDR2 SVGIG (reference sequence). The CDR3 consists of 22 residues. The CDR3 region is CAWSIDLTGSVYRYPGSDTQYF. Written as DNA, the CDR3 is TGTGCCTGGAGTATAGACCTCACGGGATCGGTTTACAGATACCCCGGTTCGGATACGCAGTATTTT.

A few counts support this clone. The rearrangement joins TRBV28 to TRBJ2-3; 7 bases line up with TRBD2. V shed 7 bases and J 6 bases; nucleotides not matched to a gene: 7. The length of the CDR3 is 13 residues. CDR1 MDHEN and CDR2 SYDVKM come from the germline V gene. The CDR3 spells CASTTSLGDTQYF. The CDR3 DNA is TGTGCCAGCACGACTAGCCTGGGGGATACGCAGTATTTT.

This clone was seen more than once but under ten times. The CDR3 sequence: CSFTRTPDTEAFF. In nucleotides, the CDR3 is TGCAGCTTTACAAGGACACCAGACACTGAAGCTTTCTTT. The chain joins TRBV29-1 to TRBJ1-1; D possibly corresponds to TRBD1 (5 bases). Trimming removed 8 bases at V and 3 bases at J, with 16 bases between. The CDR3 spans 13 residues. Germline values: CDR1 SQVTM, CDR2 ANQGSEA. The entire variable domain, with the rest obtained from reference TRBV29-1 and TRBJ1-1, is as follows: SAVISQKPSRDICQRGTSLTIQCQVDSQVTMMFWYRQQPGQSLTLIATANQGSEATYESGFVIDKFPISRPNLTFSTLTVSNMSPEDSSIYLCSFTRTPDTEAFFGQGTRLTVV.